Reported below is one TCR beta chain. TCRdb processed the 5' RACE reads again and assigns one entry to each CDR3 protein, with no DNA. Its listing shows some 120,000 distinct CDR3 sequences. This entry belongs to a study of T cells expressing NK-cell markers. CDR1 and CDR2 from the germline V gene are SGHRS and YFSETQ. This CDR3 contains 13 residues. This clonotype was obtained from a woman between 18 and 75 years old in good health. V and J are TRBV5-1 and TRBJ1-4; TCRdb reports TRBD1, a call that lacks DNA to check it against. Sequenced sample: blood T cells: a sorted CD56 or NKG2C T cell subset, CD4+ or CD8+ T cells, or bulk PBMC T cells (not recorded which). The CDR3 region is CASSKDRDEKLFF.